The 18 T cell receptor beta chains below were found in one sample sequenced in a study of CD8 T cells in ankylosing spondylitis. One entry per CDR3 protein results from TCRdb running MiXCR on the 5' RACE reads. This sample has more than 150,000 distinct CDR3 sequences, with roughly 20% found just once. The sequenced material came from blood, either unsorted or a sorted T cell fraction (not recorded which). All receptors come from a male donor aged 10-35 years with ankylosing spondylitis or in good health (not recorded which).

Ten or more counts support this clonotype. The gene calls are TRBV6-5 and TRBJ1-1; D is perhaps TRBD1 (5 bases). Trimming removed 6 bases from V and 1 base from J, with 9 bases in between. Germline V gene lookup returns CDR1 MNHEY and CDR2 SVGAGI. This CDR3 is 13 amino acids long. The chain's CDR3 is CASRKTANTEAFF. For the CDR3, the DNA is TGTGCCAGCAGAAAGACAGCGAACACTGAAGCTTTCTTT.

This clonotype was recorded many times. This chain connects TRBV10-3 to TRBJ1-2, with a weak D call TRBD1 (6 bases). CDR1 and CDR2 (germline): ENHRY, SYGVKD. The CDR3 is 14 residues long. V was pared by 6 bases and J by 2 bases, with 13 bases between. The DNA of the CDR3 is TGTGCCATCAGCGGGGGCCGGGACAACTATGGCTACACCTTC. It encodes CAISGGRDNYGYTF.

The chain links TRBV7-6 to TRBJ1-1; the D gene is possibly TRBD1 (5 bases). The CDR3 is made up of 17 amino acids. Germline assignment: CDR1 SGHVS and CDR2 FNYEAQ. V was cut by 5 bases and J by 2 bases, with 21 bases left in between. In nucleotides, the CDR3 is TGTGCCAGCAGCCTCGACAGACCAACCATGACCAACACTGAAGCTTTCTTT. This translates into CASSLDRPTMTNTEAFF.

The table lists this clonotype with many counts. V gene TRBV20-1 combines with J gene TRBJ2-1; D remains unclear. The CDR3 runs to 15 residues. The V end lost 6 bases, the J end lost 4 bases, and 19 bases lay between the germline ends. Germline CDR1 reads DFQATT; CDR2 reads SNEGSKA (reference sequence). CDR3 in amino acids: CSAEAEINEYNEQFF. CDR3 bases: TGCAGTGCAGAGGCCGAGATCAACGAGTACAATGAGCAGTTCTTC.

This clonotype showed up many times. This chain uses TRBV10-1 with TRBJ2-2; weak D call: TRBD1 (6 bases). CDR1 and CDR2 from the germline V gene are WNHNN and SYGVQD (reference sequence). The CDR3 has 13 residues. V was cut by 5 bases and J by 9 bases, with 13 bases left in between. Here the CDR3 reads CASSPQGARELFF. Written as DNA, the CDR3 is TGCGCCAGCAGTCCACAGGGTGCCAGGGAGCTGTTTTTT.

The rearrangement uses TRBV20-1 and TRBJ2-7; D ambiguous. V was trimmed by 1 base and J by 9 bases, leaving 16 bases between them. Per the germline V gene, CDR1 is DFQATT and CDR2 is SNEGSKA (reference sequence). The CDR3 covers 13 residues. The CDR3 spells CSARVFRGARQYF. CDR3 bases: TGCAGTGCTAGAGTTTTTCGCGGCGCGAGGCAGTACTTC.

This clonotype was seen at least ten times. The chain is built from TRBV10-3 and TRBJ2-5, with a weak D call TRBD1 (6 bases). The germline V and J ends were trimmed by 0 bases and 0 bases, with 11 bases remaining between them. Germline-derived CDR1 and CDR2 are ENHRY and SYGVKD. The CDR3 is 16 residues long. The CDR3 coding sequence is TGTGCCATCAGTGAGTCGAGGGGGAGCAACCAAGAGACCCAGTACTTC. Amino acid sequence: CAISESRGSNQETQYF.

V and J are TRBV29-1 and TRBJ2-3, with a possible D match to TRBD1 (6 bases). The V end lost 4 bases, the J end lost 2 bases, and 13 bases lay between the germline ends. This CDR3 has 14 amino acids. Germline-derived CDR1 and CDR2 are SQVTM and ANQGSEA. CDR3 region: CSVAKGQITDTQYF. The CDR3 nucleotides are TGCAGCGTTGCGAAAGGACAGATCACAGATACGCAGTATTTT.

This clonotype came up many times. The V call is TRBV29-1, the J call TRBJ2-1, with 7 bases aligning to TRBD2. There are 13 residues in the CDR3. Germline lookup yields CDR1 SQVTM and CDR2 ANQGSEA. Trimming took 4 bases from V and 5 from J; bases not matched to a gene: 5. The CDR3 protein is CSVGGGSDNEQFF. CDR3 DNA: TGCAGCGTTGGAGGCGGGAGTGACAATGAGCAGTTCTTC.

The rearrangement joins TRBV6-5 to TRBJ2-2; D might be TRBD1 (5 bases). V was shortened by 2 bases and J by 4 bases, with 14 bases between the two germline ends. This CDR3 is built from 16 residues. Germline lookup yields CDR1 MNHEY and CDR2 SVGAGI. The CDR3 DNA reads TGTGCCAGCAGTTACCTTCCTGGACAAGGCACCGGGGAGCTGTTTTTT. Amino acids: CASSYLPGQGTGELFF.

The genes are TRBV5-1 and TRBJ2-1, with 12 bases that match TRBD2. The J segment lost 7 bases and the V segment lost 4 bases, leaving 9 bases of the junction unmatched. Germline CDR1 is SGHRS and CDR2 is YFSETQ. The CDR3 spans 16 residues. CDR3 sequence reads: CASSPGLAGPLNEQFF. In DNA form, the CDR3 reads TGCGCCAGCAGCCCTGGACTAGCGGGACCCCTGAATGAGCAGTTCTTC.

Ten or more counts support this clonotype. The V and J genes are TRBV4-1 and TRBJ2-2, with D perhaps matching TRBD1 (5 bases). Trimming took off 5 bases at V and 7 bases at J, with 14 bases between the two ends. CDR3 size: 14 residues. Germline CDR1 MGHRA, CDR2 YSYEKL. In DNA, the CDR3 is TGCGCCAGCAGCGGCAGGGCGGACGGCGGGGAGCTGTTTTTT. Translated: CASSGRADGGELFF.

This clonotype was recorded at least ten times. The chain links TRBV30 to TRBJ2-1; D may correspond to TRBD1 or TRBD2 (5 bases each). Trimming took 5 bases from V and 7 from J, leaving 15 bases between them. Germline V CDR1 and CDR2: GTSNPN, SVGIG (reference sequence). The CDR3 loop spans 13 amino acids. CDR3 region: CAWDPGPQNEQFF. CDR3 nucleotides: TGTGCCTGGGACCCGGGACCTCAAAATGAGCAGTTCTTC.

The sample holds many counts of this clonotype. The chain combines TRBV25-1 with TRBJ1-5; D is undetermined. Germline CDR1 MGHDK, CDR2 SYGVNS. V lost 1 base and J 2 bases, leaving 3 bases between the germline ends. The CDR3 contains 13 residues. CDR3 bases: TGTGCCAGCAGTGAATGGGGCAATCAGCCCCAGCATTTT. It specifies CASSEWGNQPQHF.

The table lists this clonotype with many counts. J is TRBJ2-5 and V is TRBV5-1; a weak D match, TRBD1 (6 bases). CDR1 and CDR2 from the germline V gene are SGHRS and YFSETQ. This CDR3 spans 13 amino acids. V was pared by 9 bases and J by 4 bases, with 16 bases between. Here the CDR3 reads CATRPTTGETQYF. CDR3 bases: TGCGCCACCCGCCCTACGACAGGAGAGACCCAGTACTTC.

This clonotype was seen at least ten times. The chain carries TRBV15 and TRBJ2-7; perhaps D is TRBD1 or TRBD2 (5 bases each). Trimming shortened V by 3 bases and J by 3 bases, and 15 bases separated the two germline ends. This CDR3 contains 15 residues. Germline V gene lookup returns CDR1 LNHNV and CDR2 YYDKDF (reference sequence). CDR3 in amino acids: CATSSARDLSYEQYF. The CDR3 nucleotides are TGTGCCACCAGCAGTGCCCGGGACCTAAGCTACGAGCAGTACTTC.

This clonotype was seen many times. The chain recombines TRBV5-1 with TRBJ2-1; TRBD2 agrees at 12 bases. J gave up 2 bases and V 9 bases, and 3 bases lay outside the gene matches. This CDR3 has 14 residues. Germline loops: CDR1 SGHRS, CDR2 YFSETQ. CDR3 nucleotide sequence: TGCGCCACCGGACTAGCGGGGCCCTACAATGAGCAGTTCTTC. It translates to CATGLAGPYNEQFF.

This clonotype was counted many times. V usage is TRBV25-1 and J usage is TRBJ2-2; TRBD2 matches at 8 bases. The CDR3 is made up of 15 amino acids. Per the germline V gene, CDR1 is MGHDK and CDR2 is SYGVNS. Trimming cost V 7 bases and J 6 bases; bases outside gene matches: 10. The CDR3 loop reads CASNPGRALAGELFF. In DNA, the CDR3 is TGTGCCAGCAACCCCGGGAGGGCCCTCGCCGGGGAGCTGTTTTTT. Supplemented by reference TRBV25-1 and TRBJ2-2, the full variable domain reads EADIYQTPRYLVIGTGKKITLECSQTMGHDKMYWYQQDPGMELHLIHYSYGVNSTEKGDLSSESTVSRIRTEHFPLTLESARPSHTSQYLCASNPGRALAGELFFGEGSRLTVL.